Listed here is a single T cell receptor (beta chain). The antigen it recognizes is unknown. There are no base qualities to consult, and no much larger clone falls within one base. Using the deep immunoSEQ assay, TCR CDR3 regions were amplified from genomic DNA by multiplex PCR. Genomic DNA extracted from each cell subset was distributed evenly over all wells of several immunoSEQ 96-well plates, and each plate served as one replicate. Each replicate PCR for sorted subsets received approximately 200 ng genomic DNA, equal to some 32,000 T cell genomes. Purified libraries were quantified with a Qubit 3.0 fluorometer, sized on a Bioanalyzer 2100, and re-quantified with the KAPA Library Quantification kit. Every immunoSEQ 96-well plate was sequenced on a dedicated single-read 150-cycle Illumina NextSeq 550 flow cell. The source study handled its data this way. The immunoSEQ output contained only junctional sequences without quality scores, so filtering could not match that applied to full-length reads. To assign V/J genes and CDR3, sequences were annotated using PyIR, a Python wrapper for IgBLAST v1.9, with IMGT germline references. Reads with weak V/J assignments (E-value above 1e-6), missing CDR3, stop codons, out-of-frame junctions, or ambiguous translated residues were removed. V3J clonotypes were defined as sequences sharing an identical inferred V gene, J gene, and CDR3 amino acid sequence. To compute the percentage overlap between repertoires, the number of shared unique clonotypes was divided by the size of the smaller repertoire. Richness of each repertoire was evaluated using RTK rarefaction, the Chao1 estimator, and Recon v2.1 estimates of unobserved clonotypes. For all TCRbeta clonotypes obtained by the gDNA method from a few donors, generation probabilities were computed with OLGA. TCRdb stores this immuneACCESS table with in-frame sequences only. Part of the clones is absent; in the studies checked, under half of the shortfall reflects unresolved V genes, and no reason is known for the rest. D and trimming were read from the DNA, whereas the V and J calls and clone size are those reported in that table. The sample table shows about 2 million clones, and about 95% are seen once. 0.85% to 1.2% of the sample lies in the top ten.

The data were obtained in a study of shared clonotypes between healthy human individuals (TCRdb year 2020). For the study in its entirety: The cohort comprised two women and a few men aged 18 to 49 years. For each donor, CD4 naive and CD4 memory were each given three plates, CD8 naive was given two plates, and CD8 memory was given one plate. To increase sequencing depth and limit assay-specific biases, different laboratories used diverse techniques to prepare libraries and sequence TCR repertoires. To estimate repertoire size and how much clonotype sharing occurs between individuals, the study deeply sequenced the blood TCR repertoires of about five healthy adults. Between about 0.94 and 8.9 billion PBMCs per donor were obtained by leukapheresis.

CD8 naive samples consisted of CD45RO-negative cells that were positively selected for CCR7, yielding a CD45RA+CCR7+ population without TemRA cells. Donors were healthy HIV-negative adults with no recently reported acute infections or vaccinations. All donors were Caucasian adults living in Nashville, Tennessee, USA. Blood was obtained by leukapheresis, after which PBMCs were separated by Ficoll-Histopaque density gradient centrifugation and cryopreserved in liquid nitrogen vapor phase. Analytical flow cytometry was used to check the purity and quantity of each magnetically sorted T cell population. Genomic DNA was isolated from every sorted fraction and measured by UV absorbance on a Nanodrop 2000c. The junction shows trimming of 9 bases on V and 0 bases on J, plus 18 bases between the germline ends. CDR1 and CDR2 (SNHLY, FYNNEI) derive from the germline V gene. From cysteine to phenylalanine, the CDR3 is 15 amino acids long. Only the CDR3 portion is preserved as DNA: 45 bases, with reading frame beginning at the first base.

Study-wide findings and limitations: Compared with non-shared clonotypes, clonotypes shared by all four sorted-subset donors had higher generation probabilities. Larger estimated clonotype richness was generally found for naive subsets than for memory subsets. The genetic and exposure-history diversity represented was limited by the small number of donors. When a handful of donors were compared, the shared fraction of clonotypes was around 4.6% for naive CD4, around 3.6% for naive CD8, 2.3% for memory CD4, and around 0.4% for memory CD8. Sampling was restricted to blood, and TCR repertoires in tissue are likely to differ from TCR repertoires in blood. Rarefaction of sorted-subset datasets indicated incomplete sequencing despite the large sequencing depth. Pairwise subsampling led to the expectation that sequencing depth would affect the degree of clonotype sharing among donors.

The V and J genes are TRBV2 and TRBJ2-7; a tentative D match to TRBD1 spans 5 bases. The source is a man younger than 35 in good health. Sequencing was done on a sample of naive CD8+ T cells sorted from blood. The sample's cell subset or site label is to be understood as: CD45RA+CCR7+. The CDR3 sequence is CASDAQGWGSYEQYF. The DNA sequence follows: TGTGCCAGTGACGCCCAGGGATGGGGCTCCTACGAGCAGTACTTC.